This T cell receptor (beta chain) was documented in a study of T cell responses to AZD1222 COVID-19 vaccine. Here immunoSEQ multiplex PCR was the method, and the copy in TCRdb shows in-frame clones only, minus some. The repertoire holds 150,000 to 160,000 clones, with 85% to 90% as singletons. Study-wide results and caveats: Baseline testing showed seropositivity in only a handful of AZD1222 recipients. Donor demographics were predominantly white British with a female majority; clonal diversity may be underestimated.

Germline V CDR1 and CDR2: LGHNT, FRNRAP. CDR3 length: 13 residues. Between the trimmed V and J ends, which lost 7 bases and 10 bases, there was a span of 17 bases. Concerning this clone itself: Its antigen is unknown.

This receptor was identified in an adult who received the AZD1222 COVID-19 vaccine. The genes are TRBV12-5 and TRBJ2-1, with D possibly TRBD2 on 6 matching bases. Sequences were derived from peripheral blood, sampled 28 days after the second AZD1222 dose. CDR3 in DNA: TGTGCTAGTGCTAGCGATAACCGCAGGGAGCAGTTCTTC. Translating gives CASASDNRREQFF.